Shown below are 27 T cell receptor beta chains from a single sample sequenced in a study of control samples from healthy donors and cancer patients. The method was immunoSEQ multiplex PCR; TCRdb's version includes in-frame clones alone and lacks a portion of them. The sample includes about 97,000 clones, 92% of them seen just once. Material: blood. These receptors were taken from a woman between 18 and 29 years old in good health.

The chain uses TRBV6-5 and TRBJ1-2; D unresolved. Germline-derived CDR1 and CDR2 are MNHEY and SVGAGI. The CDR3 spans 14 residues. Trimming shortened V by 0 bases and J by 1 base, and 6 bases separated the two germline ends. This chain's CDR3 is CASSYSTVNYGYTF. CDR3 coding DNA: TGTGCCAGCAGTTACTCGACCGTTAACTATGGCTACACCTTC.

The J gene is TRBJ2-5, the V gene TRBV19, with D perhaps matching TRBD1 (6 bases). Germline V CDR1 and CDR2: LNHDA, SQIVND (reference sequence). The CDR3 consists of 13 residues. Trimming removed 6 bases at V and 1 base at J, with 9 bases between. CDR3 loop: CASRTTGQETQYF. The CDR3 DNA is TGTGCCAGTAGGACGACAGGCCAAGAGACCCAGTACTTC.

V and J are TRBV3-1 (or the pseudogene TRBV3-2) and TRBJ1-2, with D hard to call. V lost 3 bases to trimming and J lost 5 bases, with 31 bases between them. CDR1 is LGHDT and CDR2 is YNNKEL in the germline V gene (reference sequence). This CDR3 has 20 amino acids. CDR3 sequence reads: CASSHMMVLGSRGQKYGYTF. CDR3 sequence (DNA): TGTGCCAGCAGCCATATGATGGTTTTGGGATCTCGTGGCCAAAAATATGGCTACACCTTC.

The DNA of the CDR3 is TGCAGCGTTGCCGGGACAGTCAATCAGCCCCAGCATTTT. Its protein is CSVAGTVNQPQHF. The chain is built from TRBV29-1 and TRBJ1-5; 7 bases are a match to TRBD1. Trimming took 4 bases from V and 3 from J; bases not matched to a gene: 3. From germline, CDR1 is SQVTM and CDR2 ANQGSEA. The CDR3 totals 13 residues.

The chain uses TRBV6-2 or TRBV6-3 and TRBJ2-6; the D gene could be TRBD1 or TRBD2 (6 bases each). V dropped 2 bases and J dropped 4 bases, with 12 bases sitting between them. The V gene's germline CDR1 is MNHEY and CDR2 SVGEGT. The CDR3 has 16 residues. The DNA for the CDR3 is TGTGCCAGCAGTTACATAGGCGGGACAGGGGCCAACGTCCTGACTTTC. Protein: CASSYIGGTGANVLTF.

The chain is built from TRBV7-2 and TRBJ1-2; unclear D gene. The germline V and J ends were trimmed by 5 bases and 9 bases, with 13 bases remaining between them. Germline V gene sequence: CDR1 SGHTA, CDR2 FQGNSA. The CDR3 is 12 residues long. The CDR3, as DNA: TGTGCCAGCAGCCCAAGTTCGAGCAGCTACACCTTC. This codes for CASSPSSSSYTF.

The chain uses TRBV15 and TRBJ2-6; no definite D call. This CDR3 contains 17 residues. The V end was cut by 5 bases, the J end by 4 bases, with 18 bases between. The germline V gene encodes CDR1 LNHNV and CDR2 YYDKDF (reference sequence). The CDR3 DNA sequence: TGTGCCACCAGCGGGAAGGAGCCCTTGGGGGGGGCCAACGTCCTGACTTTC. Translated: CATSGKEPLGGANVLTF.

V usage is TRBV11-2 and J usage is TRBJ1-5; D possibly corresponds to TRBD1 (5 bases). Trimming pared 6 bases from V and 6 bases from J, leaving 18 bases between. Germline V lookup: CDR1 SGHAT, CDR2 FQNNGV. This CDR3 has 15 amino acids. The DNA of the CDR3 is TGTGCCAGCAGTTTGGGGCGCATGCTGGGTCAGCCCCAGCATTTT. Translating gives CASSLGRMLGQPQHF. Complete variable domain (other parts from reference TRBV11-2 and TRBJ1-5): EAGVAQSPRYKIIEKRQSVAFWCNPISGHATLYWYQQILGQGPKLLIQFQNNGVVDDSQLPKDRFSAERLKGVDSTLKIQPAKLEDSAVYLCASSLGRMLGQPQHFGDGTRLSIL.

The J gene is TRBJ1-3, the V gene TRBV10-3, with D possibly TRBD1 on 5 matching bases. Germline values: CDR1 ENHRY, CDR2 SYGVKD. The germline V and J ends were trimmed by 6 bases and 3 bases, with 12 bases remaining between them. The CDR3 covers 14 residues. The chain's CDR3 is CAIRGQIYGNTIYF. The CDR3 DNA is TGTGCCATCAGAGGACAAATCTATGGAAACACCATATATTTT.

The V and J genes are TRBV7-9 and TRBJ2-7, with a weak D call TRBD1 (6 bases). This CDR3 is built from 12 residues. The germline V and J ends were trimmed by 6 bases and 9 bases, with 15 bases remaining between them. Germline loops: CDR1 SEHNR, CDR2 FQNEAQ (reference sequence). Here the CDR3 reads CASRSTGLGQYF. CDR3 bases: TGTGCCAGCAGGTCAACAGGGTTAGGGCAGTACTTC.

The CDR3 sequence is CASSYTGDPYEQYF. The CDR3 DNA reads TGTGCCAGCAGTTATACCGGGGATCCCTACGAGCAGTACTTC. The chain is built from TRBV6-6 and TRBJ2-7; possibly TRBD2 for D (5 bases). V dropped 3 bases and J dropped 2 bases, with 11 bases sitting between them. From germline, CDR1 is MNHNY and CDR2 SVGAGI (reference sequence). The CDR3 totals 14 residues.

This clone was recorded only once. The CDR3 here is CATSDVRDGLNQPQHF. CDR3 bases: TGTGCCACCAGTGACGTCAGGGACGGCCTCAATCAGCCCCAGCATTTT. The genes are TRBV24-1 and TRBJ1-5; D is possibly TRBD1 (5 bases). The germline V and J ends were trimmed by 4 bases and 3 bases, with 15 bases remaining between them. From germline, CDR1 is KGHDR and CDR2 SFDVKD. CDR3 length: 16 amino acids.

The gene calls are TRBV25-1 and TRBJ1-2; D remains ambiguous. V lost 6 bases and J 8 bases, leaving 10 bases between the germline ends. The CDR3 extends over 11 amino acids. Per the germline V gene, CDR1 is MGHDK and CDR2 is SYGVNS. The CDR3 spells CASSLGGGYTF. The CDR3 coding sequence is TGTGCCAGCAGCTTAGGAGGGGGCTACACCTTC.

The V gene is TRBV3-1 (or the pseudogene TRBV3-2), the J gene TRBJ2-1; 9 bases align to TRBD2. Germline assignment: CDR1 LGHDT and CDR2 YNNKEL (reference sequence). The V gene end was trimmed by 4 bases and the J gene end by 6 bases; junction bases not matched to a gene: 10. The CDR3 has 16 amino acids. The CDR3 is CASSPGLASAGNEQFF. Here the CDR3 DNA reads TGTGCCAGCAGCCCGGGACTAGCCTCGGCGGGCAATGAGCAGTTCTTC.

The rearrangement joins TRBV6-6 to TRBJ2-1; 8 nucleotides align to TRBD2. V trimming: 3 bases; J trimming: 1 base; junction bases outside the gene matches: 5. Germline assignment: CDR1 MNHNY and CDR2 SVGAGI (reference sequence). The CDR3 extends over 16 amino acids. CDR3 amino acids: CASSYSGTRSYNEQFF. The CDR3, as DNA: TGTGCCAGCAGTTATAGCGGGACAAGGTCCTACAATGAGCAGTTCTTC.

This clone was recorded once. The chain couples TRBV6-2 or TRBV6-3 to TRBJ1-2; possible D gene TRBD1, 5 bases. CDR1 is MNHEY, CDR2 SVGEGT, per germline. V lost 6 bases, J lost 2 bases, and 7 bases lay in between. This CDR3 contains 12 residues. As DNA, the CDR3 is TGTGCCAGCAGCTGGGACAACTATGGCTACACCTTC. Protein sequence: CASSWDNYGYTF.

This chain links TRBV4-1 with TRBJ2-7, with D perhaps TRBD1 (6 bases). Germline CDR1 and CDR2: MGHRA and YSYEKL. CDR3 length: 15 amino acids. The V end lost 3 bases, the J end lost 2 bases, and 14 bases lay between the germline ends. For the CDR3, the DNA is TGCGCCAGCAGCCAGACCGACAGGCTTGCCTACGAGCAGTACTTC. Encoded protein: CASSQTDRLAYEQYF.

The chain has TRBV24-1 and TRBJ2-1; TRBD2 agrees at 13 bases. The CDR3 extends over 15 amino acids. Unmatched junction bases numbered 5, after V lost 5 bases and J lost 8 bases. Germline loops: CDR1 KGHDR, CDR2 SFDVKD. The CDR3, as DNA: TGTGCCACCAGTGGGACTAGCGGGAGAGGTGATGAGCAGTTCTTC. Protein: CATSGTSGRGDEQFF.

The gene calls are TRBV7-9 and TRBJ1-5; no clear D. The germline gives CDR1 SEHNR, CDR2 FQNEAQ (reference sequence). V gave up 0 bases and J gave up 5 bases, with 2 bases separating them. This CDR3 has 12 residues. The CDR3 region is CASSLAHQPQHF. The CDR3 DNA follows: TGTGCCAGCAGCTTAGCGCATCAGCCCCAGCATTTT.

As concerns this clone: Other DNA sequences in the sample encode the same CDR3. The CDR3 DNA is TGTGCCAGCAGCCGAACATCCGCTCAAGAGACCCAGTACTTC. Its translation: CASSRTSAQETQYF. The rearrangement uses TRBV7-8 and TRBJ2-5; no firm D call. This CDR3 is 14 amino acids long. Germline CDR1 is SGHVS and CDR2 is FQNEAQ. With 5 bases removed from V and 2 bases from J, the gap between germline ends came to 12 bases.

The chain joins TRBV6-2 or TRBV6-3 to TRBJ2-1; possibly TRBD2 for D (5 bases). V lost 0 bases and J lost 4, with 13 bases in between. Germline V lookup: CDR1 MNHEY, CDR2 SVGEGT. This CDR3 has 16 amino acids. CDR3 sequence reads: CASSYSRGPGYNEQFF. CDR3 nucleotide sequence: TGTGCCAGCAGTTACTCGAGAGGCCCGGGGTACAATGAGCAGTTCTTC.

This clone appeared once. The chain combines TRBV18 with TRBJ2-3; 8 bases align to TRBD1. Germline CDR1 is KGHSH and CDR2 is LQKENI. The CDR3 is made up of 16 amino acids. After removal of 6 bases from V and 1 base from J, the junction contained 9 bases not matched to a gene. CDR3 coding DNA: TGTGCCAGCTCCCGTATCCAGGGGGCCGGCACAGATACGCAGTATTTT. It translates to CASSRIQGAGTDTQYF. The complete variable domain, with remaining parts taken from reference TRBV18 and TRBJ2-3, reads NAGVMQNPRHLVRRRGQEARLRCSPMKGHSHVYWYRQLPEEGLKFMVYLQKENIIDESGMPKERFSAEFPKEGPSILRIQQVVRGDSAAYFCASSRIQGAGTDTQYFGPGTRLTVL.

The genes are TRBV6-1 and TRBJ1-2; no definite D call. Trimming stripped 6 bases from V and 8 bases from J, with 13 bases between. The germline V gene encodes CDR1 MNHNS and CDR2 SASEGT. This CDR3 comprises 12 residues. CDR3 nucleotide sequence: TGTGCCAGCAGGCGATACATTCTCGGCTACACCTTC. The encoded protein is CASRRYILGYTF.

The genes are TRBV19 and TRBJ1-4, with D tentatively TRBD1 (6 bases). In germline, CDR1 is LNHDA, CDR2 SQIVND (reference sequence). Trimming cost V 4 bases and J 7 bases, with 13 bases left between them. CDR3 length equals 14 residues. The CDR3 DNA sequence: TGTGCCAGTAGTACTCAGGGGTCCAGTGAAAAACTGTTTTTT. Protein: CASSTQGSSEKLFF.

The CDR3 bases are TGTGCCAGCAGCCAAGACGGAACAGTTGGAACTGAAGCTTTCTTT. Its translation: CASSQDGTVGTEAFF. This chain links TRBV4-2 with TRBJ1-1; D is ambiguous. V gave up 0 bases and J gave up 5 bases, with 13 bases separating them. In germline, CDR1 is LGHNA, CDR2 YNFKEQ. CDR3 length: 15 amino acids.

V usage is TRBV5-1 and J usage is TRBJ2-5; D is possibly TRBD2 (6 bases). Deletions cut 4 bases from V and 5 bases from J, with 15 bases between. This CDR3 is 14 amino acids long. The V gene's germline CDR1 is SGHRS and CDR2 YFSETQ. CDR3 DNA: TGCGCCAGCAGCACCGGGGGAGGCCGGGAGACCCAGTACTTC. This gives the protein CASSTGGGRETQYF.

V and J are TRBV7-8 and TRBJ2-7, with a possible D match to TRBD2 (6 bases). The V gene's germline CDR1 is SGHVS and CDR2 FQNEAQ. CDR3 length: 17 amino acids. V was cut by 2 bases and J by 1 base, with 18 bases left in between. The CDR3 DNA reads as TGTGCCAGCAGCTTAATGGAGGGGATAACACGTTCCTACGAGCAGTACTTC. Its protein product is CASSLMEGITRSYEQYF.